The 30 T cell receptor beta chains below were found in one sample sequenced in a study of blood T cell repertoires in COVID-19. Repertoires were generated with immunoSEQ multiplex PCR, while TCRdb's copy carries only in-frame clones and drops some. Of about 53,000 clones detected, approximately 80% appear once; the ten largest clones hold roughly 2.7%. Sequences were obtained from peripheral blood. The source of these receptors is a woman in her sixties with acute or convalescent COVID-19.

This clone was counted once. The chain recombines TRBV9 with TRBJ1-1; D not certain. The CDR3 sequence is 13 residues long. The germline gives CDR1 SGDLS, CDR2 YYNGEE. Trimming stripped 4 bases from V and 4 bases from J, with 11 bases between. This chain's CDR3 is CASSIAWSTEAFF. The DNA for the CDR3 is TGTGCCAGCAGCATAGCCTGGAGCACTGAAGCTTTCTTT.

V and J are TRBV19 and TRBJ1-5; 9 bases align to TRBD1. Germline V lookup: CDR1 LNHDA, CDR2 SQIVND (reference sequence). With V trimmed by 6 bases and J by 5 bases, 8 bases remained unmatched. The CDR3 sequence is 15 residues long. The CDR3 here is CASRETGGLYQPQHF. Here the CDR3 DNA reads TGTGCCAGTAGGGAGACAGGGGGTCTGTATCAGCCCCAGCATTTT.

This rearrangement joins TRBV9 to TRBJ2-1; D is perhaps TRBD2 (6 bases). Germline CDR1 is SGDLS and CDR2 is YYNGEE. The CDR3 has 18 residues. Trimming removed 7 bases from V and 0 bases from J, with 23 bases in between. The chain's CDR3 is CASEPGLLGRGSYNEQFF. For the CDR3, the DNA is TGTGCCAGCGAACCGGGACTGTTAGGTCGTGGCTCCTACAATGAGCAGTTCTTC.

The V gene is TRBV19, the J gene TRBJ2-5, with a tentative D call TRBD1 (5 bases). The V gene lost 7 bases and the J gene lost 10 bases, with 22 bases spanning the gap. CDR1 and CDR2 from the germline V gene are LNHDA and SQIVND (reference sequence). The CDR3 runs 14 residues. The CDR3 bases are TGTGCCAGTAACAGGCGGCACTCCAACCGTATCCAGTACTTC. Translating gives CASNRRHSNRIQYF.

This clone was detected once. The rearrangement joins TRBV2 to TRBJ1-5; 8 nucleotides agree with TRBD1. V lost 5 bases, J lost 7 bases, and 7 bases stayed unmatched. From germline, CDR1 is SNHLY and CDR2 FYNNEI. The CDR3 has 14 amino acids. The CDR3 loop reads CASSLDRVGQPQHF. The CDR3 nucleotides are TGTGCCAGCAGTCTGGACAGGGTAGGGCAGCCCCAGCATTTT.

The chain employs TRBV27 and TRBJ2-1, with 7 bases lining up with TRBD2. This CDR3 region has 15 residues. The V segment lost 6 bases and the J segment 9 bases; nucleotides outside the gene matches: 14. Germline CDR1 and CDR2: MNHEY and SMNVEV (reference sequence). The CDR3 DNA is TGTGCCAGCAGATCCCACCGGGGACTAAAGGCTGAGCAGTTCTTC. Its translation is CASRSHRGLKAEQFF.

The chain is built from TRBV25-1 and TRBJ2-3; tentatively, D is TRBD2 (5 bases). The CDR3 sequence is 16 residues long. Germline-derived CDR1 and CDR2 are MGHDK and SYGVNS. V lost 3 bases and J 0 bases, leaving 13 bases between the germline ends. CDR3 bases: TGTGCCAGCAGTGATCGTAGCGTCTCTAGCACAGATACGCAGTATTTT. Its protein product is CASSDRSVSSTDTQYF.

The chain recombines TRBV11-2 with TRBJ2-7; TRBD2 might be the D (5 bases). The germline gives CDR1 SGHAT, CDR2 FQNNGV. Trimming cost V 1 base and J 5 bases, with 15 bases left between them. CDR3 length equals 15 residues. CDR3 DNA sequence: TGTGCCAGCAGCTTAGCTGGTGGTAGCGCCCACGAGCAGTACTTC. This translates into CASSLAGGSAHEQYF.

The chain is built from TRBV3-1 (or the pseudogene TRBV3-2) and TRBJ2-1; 7 bases agree with TRBD1. CDR3 length equals 14 residues. The V gene end was trimmed by 0 bases and the J gene end by 9 bases; junction bases not matched to a gene: 5. Germline-derived CDR1 and CDR2 are LGHDT and YNNKEL (reference sequence). The DNA of the CDR3 is TGTGCCAGCAGCCAAGAAGGGGGCTACGTTGAGCAGTTCTTC. Translated: CASSQEGGYVEQFF.

In DNA form, the CDR3 reads TGTGCCAGCACCGAAACACAGGGGAACACTGAAGCTTTCTTT. It encodes CASTETQGNTEAFF. The chain carries TRBV7-9 and TRBJ1-1; D is possibly TRBD1 (6 bases). The CDR3 loop spans 14 amino acids. The V gene lost 7 bases and the J gene lost 1 base, with 13 bases spanning the gap. CDR1 SEHNR and CDR2 FQNEAQ come from the germline V gene (reference sequence).

The chain joins TRBV6-5 to TRBJ2-7, with 12 nucleotides matching TRBD2. J lost 6 bases, V lost 0 bases, and 3 bases had no gene match. This CDR3 is built from 15 residues. The germline gives CDR1 MNHEY, CDR2 SVGAGI. CDR3 in DNA: TGTGCCAGCAGTTACTCGACTAGCGGGAGCCGCGAGCAGTACTTC. Its protein product is CASSYSTSGSREQYF.

The V call is TRBV12-3 or TRBV12-4, the J call TRBJ1-2; D remains unclear. Trimming pared 2 bases from V and 8 bases from J, leaving 6 bases between. This CDR3 contains 11 residues. The CDR3 sequence: CASSLSGGYTF. The CDR3 DNA reads TGTGCCAGCAGTTTATCAGGCGGCTACACCTTC.

The chain links TRBV28 to TRBJ1-5; 7 nucleotides line up with TRBD1. V gave up 6 bases and J gave up 6 bases; unmatched junction bases: 8. The V gene's germline CDR1 is MDHEN and CDR2 SYDVKM. CDR3 size: 14 residues. The CDR3 DNA reads as TGTGCCAGCAGCATTGACAGGGTTCCTCAGCCCCAGCATTTT. Its protein is CASSIDRVPQPQHF.

V usage is TRBV4-2 and J usage is TRBJ1-5; 7 bases align to TRBD1. After removal of 0 bases from V and 4 bases from J, the junction contained 6 bases not matched to a gene. Germline V lookup: CDR1 LGHNA, CDR2 YNFKEQ. The CDR3 runs to 16 residues. CDR3 DNA sequence: TGTGCCAGCAGCCAAGAGCCAGACAGGGATAATCAGCCCCAGCATTTT. Translating gives CASSQEPDRDNQPQHF.

The chain combines TRBV6-5 with TRBJ1-1, with TRBD1 matching 10 bases. The V gene end was trimmed by 2 bases and the J gene end by 4 bases; junction bases not matched to a gene: 4. CDR3 size: 15 residues. CDR1 is MNHEY and CDR2 is SVGAGI in the germline V gene. This CDR3 is CASSYGRTGGTEAFF. DNA for the CDR3: TGTGCCAGCAGTTACGGTAGGACAGGGGGCACTGAAGCTTTCTTT.

V gene TRBV21-1 combines with J gene TRBJ2-1; the D call in the table, TRBD2, was not verified against the DNA. TRBV21-1 is reported as a pseudogene. The CDR3 covers 13 residues. This CDR3 reads CASSKYYHNEQFF. The CDR3 bases are TGTGCCAGCAGCAAGTACTACCACAATGAGCAGTTCTTC.

This sequence joins TRBV9 and TRBJ1-1, with unresolved D. The CDR3 runs to 13 residues. With 2 bases removed from V and 1 base from J, the gap between germline ends came to 6 bases. The V gene's germline CDR1 is SGDLS and CDR2 YYNGEE. The CDR3 region has the DNA TGTGCCAGCAGCGTTACGAGGAACACTGAAGCTTTCTTT. Its protein product is CASSVTRNTEAFF.

The gene calls are TRBV28 and TRBJ1-4, with TRBD1 identical over 9 bases. Germline CDR1 and CDR2: MDHEN and SYDVKM. J lost 3 bases, V lost 3 bases, and 5 bases had no gene match. There are 16 residues in the CDR3. The DNA for the CDR3 is TGTGCCAGCAGTTTCGGGGGACAGGGCCCTAATGAAAAACTGTTTTTT. Encoded protein: CASSFGGQGPNEKLFF.

This rearrangement joins TRBV30 to TRBJ1-3, with TRBD1 matching 9 bases. Germline V gene lookup returns CDR1 GTSNPN and CDR2 SVGIG (reference sequence). The trim removed 7 bases at V and 0 bases at J, leaving 16 bases unmatched. The CDR3 spans 18 residues. The CDR3 DNA reads TGTGCCTACTACAGGGACAGGGCCACTCATTTCTCTGGAAACACCATATATTTT. Translated, it gives CAYYRDRATHFSGNTIYF.

This sequence joins TRBV5-8 and TRBJ1-6; D uncertain. Per germline, CDR1 SGHTS and CDR2 YDEGEE. The ends were cut back, 1 base at V and 7 bases at J, with 12 bases in the middle. The CDR3 spans 15 residues. The CDR3 DNA is TGTGCCAGCAGCTTGTGGGCCGACGACAATTCACCCCTCCACTTT. This codes for CASSLWADDNSPLHF.

The rearrangement uses TRBV27 and TRBJ1-1; no firm D call. Germline V gives CDR1 MNHEY, CDR2 SMNVEV (reference sequence). CDR3 length equals 14 residues. V was clipped by 6 bases and J by 1 base, with 12 bases between them. CDR3 loop: CASSVTGGNTEAFF. Written as DNA, the CDR3 is TGTGCCAGCAGCGTTACGGGAGGGAACACTGAAGCTTTCTTT.

V gene TRBV6-6 combines with J gene TRBJ2-2; D is possibly TRBD2 (6 bases). CDR1 MNHNY and CDR2 SVGAGI come from the germline V gene (reference sequence). V was trimmed by 7 bases and J by 1 base, leaving 10 bases between them. CDR3 size: 14 residues. CDR3 nucleotides: TGTGCCAGCAAGGAGGGGCGGAACACCGGGGAGCTGTTTTTT. Translating gives CASKEGRNTGELFF.

The genes are TRBV23-1 and TRBJ1-2, with a tentative D call TRBD1 (6 bases). TRBV23-1 counts as an open reading frame of uncertain function. The ends were cut back, 3 bases at V and 3 bases at J, with 23 bases in the middle. This CDR3 has 18 amino acids. The CDR3 protein is CASSHFALFDRIDYGYTF. The CDR3 DNA is TGCGCCAGCAGTCACTTCGCCTTATTCGACAGGATTGACTATGGCTACACCTTC.

This clone was detected once. V and J are TRBV6-5 and TRBJ1-6, with unresolved D. The ends were cut back, 11 bases at V and 6 bases at J, with 17 bases in the middle. CDR3 size: 14 residues. Germline V gives CDR1 MNHEY, CDR2 SVGAGI. The CDR3 DNA follows: TGTGCCTGTAGAGCGCCAGACGTTAATTCACCCCTCCACTTT. Encoded protein: CACRAPDVNSPLHF.

V is TRBV9 and J is TRBJ1-3, with 8 positions matching TRBD1. The CDR3 loop spans 19 amino acids. The germline CDR1 and CDR2 sequences are SGDLS and YYNGEE. Trimming removed 0 bases from V and 0 bases from J; junction bases left unmatched: 11. CDR3: CASSVAETGASSSGNTIYF. DNA for the CDR3: TGTGCCAGCAGCGTAGCTGAGACAGGGGCCTCCTCCTCTGGAAACACCATATATTTT.

The gene calls are TRBV5-5 and TRBJ2-5; D remains ambiguous. Germline V gene lookup returns CDR1 SGHKS and CDR2 YYEKEE (reference sequence). V was cut by 6 bases and J by 5 bases, with 17 bases left in between. The CDR3 length is 14 residues. The CDR3 bases are TGTGCCAGCACCTCGCCGGCCCGGGTGGAGACCCAGTACTTC. Translated: CASTSPARVETQYF.

The chain recombines TRBV6-5 with TRBJ2-7, with 9 bases fitting TRBD2. The CDR3 sequence is 14 residues long. The trim removed 8 bases at V and 2 bases at J, leaving 7 bases unmatched. Germline-derived CDR1 and CDR2 are MNHEY and SVGAGI. This CDR3 is CASWRGRAPYEQYF. The DNA for the CDR3 is TGTGCCAGCTGGCGCGGGAGGGCCCCCTACGAGCAGTACTTC.

The chain links TRBV4-1 to TRBJ2-7, with a possible D match to TRBD2 (6 bases). CDR3 size: 13 residues. Germline lookup yields CDR1 MGHRA and CDR2 YSYEKL. Trimming cost V 2 bases and J 4 bases, with 9 bases left between them. CDR3 amino acids: CASSQLRGYEQYF. The CDR3 DNA reads TGCGCCAGCAGCCAACTTCGGGGGTACGAGCAGTACTTC.

This chain uses TRBV30 with TRBJ2-4; D unresolved. Germline CDR1 GTSNPN, CDR2 SVGIG (reference sequence). This CDR3 has 15 amino acids. V shed 0 bases and J shed 0 bases, with 9 bases lying between them. This chain's CDR3 is CAWSVSTLAKNIQYF. CDR3 nucleotides: TGTGCCTGGAGTGTATCCACTCTAGCCAAAAACATTCAGTACTTC. Full variable domain (rest looked up from reference TRBV30 and TRBJ2-4): SQTIHQWPATLVQPVGSPLSLECTVEGTSNPNLYWYRQAAGRGLQLLFYSVGIGQISSEVPQNLSASRPQDRQFILSSKKLLLSDSGFYLCAWSVSTLAKNIQYFGAGTRLSVL.

The chain combines TRBV29-1 with TRBJ2-1; 10 nucleotides align to TRBD1. The CDR3 loop spans 15 amino acids. Germline CDR1 is SQVTM and CDR2 is ANQGSEA. J was trimmed by 4 bases and V by 6 bases; bases with no gene match: 9. DNA for the CDR3: TGCAGCGTCGCGCTAGGGACAGGGGAATACAATGAGCAGTTCTTC. This translates into CSVALGTGEYNEQFF.